This TCR beta chain appears in the sequencing data of a study of early T cells in non-severe SARS-CoV-2 infection. Study as a whole: It was bulk RNA from unsorted whole blood that was sequenced, and the chains were unpaired.

Study-wide results and caveats: Matching against VDJdb likely underestimated virus-specific expansions, favoring anti-spike CD8.

TCRdb reprocessed the 5' RACE reads with MiXCR, giving one entry per CDR3 protein. The sample yields approximately 88,000 distinct CDR3 sequences, around 15% seen once. This clonotype was counted many times. Its target is not known. This clonotype was obtained from an adult who was a healthcare worker with PCR-confirmed SARS-CoV-2 infection or an uninfected control (not recorded which). The sequenced material came from whole blood.

Here the CDR3 reads CASSLKGAKNIQYF. In DNA form, the CDR3 reads TGTGCCAGCAGTTTAAAGGGGGCCAAAAACATTCAGTACTTC. The rearrangement joins TRBV12-3 or TRBV12-4 to TRBJ2-4; TRBD1 is a possible D gene (5 bases). The ends were cut back, 2 bases at V and 1 base at J, with 6 bases in the middle. The CDR3 contains 14 residues.